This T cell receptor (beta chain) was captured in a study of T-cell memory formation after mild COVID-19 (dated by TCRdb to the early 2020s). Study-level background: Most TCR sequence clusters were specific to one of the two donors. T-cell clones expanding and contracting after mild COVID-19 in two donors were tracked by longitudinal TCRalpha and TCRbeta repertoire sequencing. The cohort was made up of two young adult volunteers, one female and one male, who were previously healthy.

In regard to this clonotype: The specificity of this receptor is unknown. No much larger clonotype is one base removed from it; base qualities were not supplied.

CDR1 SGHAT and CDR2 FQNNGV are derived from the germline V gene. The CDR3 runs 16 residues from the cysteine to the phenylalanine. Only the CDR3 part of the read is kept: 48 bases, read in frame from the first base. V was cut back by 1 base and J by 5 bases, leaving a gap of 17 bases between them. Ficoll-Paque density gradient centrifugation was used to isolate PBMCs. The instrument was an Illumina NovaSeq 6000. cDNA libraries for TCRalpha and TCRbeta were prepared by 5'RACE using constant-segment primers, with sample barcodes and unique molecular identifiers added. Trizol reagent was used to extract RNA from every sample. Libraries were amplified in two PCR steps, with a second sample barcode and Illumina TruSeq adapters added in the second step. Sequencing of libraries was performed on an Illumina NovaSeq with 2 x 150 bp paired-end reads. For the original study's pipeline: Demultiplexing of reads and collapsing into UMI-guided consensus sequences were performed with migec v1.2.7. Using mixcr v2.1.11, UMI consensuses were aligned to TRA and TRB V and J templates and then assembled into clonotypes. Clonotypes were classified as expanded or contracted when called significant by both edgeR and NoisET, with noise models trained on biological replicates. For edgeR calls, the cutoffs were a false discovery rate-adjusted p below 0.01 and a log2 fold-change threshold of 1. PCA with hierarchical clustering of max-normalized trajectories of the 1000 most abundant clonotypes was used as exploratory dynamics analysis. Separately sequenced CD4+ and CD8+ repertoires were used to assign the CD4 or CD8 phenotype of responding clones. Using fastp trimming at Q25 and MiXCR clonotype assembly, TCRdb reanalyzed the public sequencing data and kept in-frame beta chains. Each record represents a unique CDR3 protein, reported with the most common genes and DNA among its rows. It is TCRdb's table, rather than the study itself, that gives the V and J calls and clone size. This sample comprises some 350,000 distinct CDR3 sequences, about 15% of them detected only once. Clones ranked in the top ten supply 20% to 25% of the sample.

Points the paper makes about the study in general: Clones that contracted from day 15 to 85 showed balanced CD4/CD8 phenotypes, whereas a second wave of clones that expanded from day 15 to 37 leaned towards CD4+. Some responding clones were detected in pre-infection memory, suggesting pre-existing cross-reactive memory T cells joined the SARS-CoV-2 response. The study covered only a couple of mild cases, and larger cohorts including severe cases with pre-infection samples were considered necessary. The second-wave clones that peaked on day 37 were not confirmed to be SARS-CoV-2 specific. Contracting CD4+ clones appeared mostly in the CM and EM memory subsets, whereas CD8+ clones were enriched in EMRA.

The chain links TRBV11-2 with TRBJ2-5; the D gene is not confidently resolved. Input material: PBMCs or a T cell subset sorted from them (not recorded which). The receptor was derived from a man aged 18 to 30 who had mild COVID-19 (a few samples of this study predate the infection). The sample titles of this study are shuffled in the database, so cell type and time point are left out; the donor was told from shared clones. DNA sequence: TGTGCCAGCAGCTTAGTTGATGGGATTAACGGGGAGACCCAGTACTTC. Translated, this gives CASSLVDGINGETQYF.